This entry is about one T cell receptor beta chain. CDR3 length equals 16 residues. Germline values: CDR1 SEHNR, CDR2 FQNEAQ (reference sequence). V lost 5 bases, J lost 4 bases, and 6 bases stayed unmatched. These data belong to a study of patients and donors after allogeneic stem cell transplantation. Via MiXCR, TCRdb re-called the RT-PCR reads, giving one row per CDR3 protein. The sample has 150,000 to 250,000 distinct CDR3 sequences; 40% to 45% are singletons. The receptor comes from a human donor who was either an allogeneic HSCT recipient or a stem cell or donor lymphocyte infusion donor (not recorded which). It is not recorded whose cells these are; they may come from a transplant donor. Sequenced sample: blood, either unsorted or a sorted T cell fraction (not recorded which). This rearrangement joins TRBV7-9 to TRBJ2-3; 13 bases line up with TRBD2. CDR3 amino acids: CASSPRLAGGPDTQYF. As DNA, the CDR3 is TGTGCCAGCAGCCCCAGACTAGCGGGAGGCCCAGATACGCAGTATTTT.